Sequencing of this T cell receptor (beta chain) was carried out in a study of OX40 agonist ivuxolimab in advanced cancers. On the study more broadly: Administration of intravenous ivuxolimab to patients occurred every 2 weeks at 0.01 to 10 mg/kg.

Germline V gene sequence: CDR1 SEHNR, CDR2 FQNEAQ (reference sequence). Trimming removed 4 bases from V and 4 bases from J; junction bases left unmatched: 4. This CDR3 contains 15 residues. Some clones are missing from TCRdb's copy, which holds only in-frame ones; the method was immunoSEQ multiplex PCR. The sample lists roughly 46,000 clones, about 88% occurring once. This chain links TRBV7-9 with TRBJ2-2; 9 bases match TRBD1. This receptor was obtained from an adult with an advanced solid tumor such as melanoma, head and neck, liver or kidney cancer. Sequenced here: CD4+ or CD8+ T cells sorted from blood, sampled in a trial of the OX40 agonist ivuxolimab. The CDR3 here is CASSSGTGSTGELFF. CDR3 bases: TGTGCCAGCAGCTCCGGGACAGGGTCCACCGGGGAGCTGTTTTTT.